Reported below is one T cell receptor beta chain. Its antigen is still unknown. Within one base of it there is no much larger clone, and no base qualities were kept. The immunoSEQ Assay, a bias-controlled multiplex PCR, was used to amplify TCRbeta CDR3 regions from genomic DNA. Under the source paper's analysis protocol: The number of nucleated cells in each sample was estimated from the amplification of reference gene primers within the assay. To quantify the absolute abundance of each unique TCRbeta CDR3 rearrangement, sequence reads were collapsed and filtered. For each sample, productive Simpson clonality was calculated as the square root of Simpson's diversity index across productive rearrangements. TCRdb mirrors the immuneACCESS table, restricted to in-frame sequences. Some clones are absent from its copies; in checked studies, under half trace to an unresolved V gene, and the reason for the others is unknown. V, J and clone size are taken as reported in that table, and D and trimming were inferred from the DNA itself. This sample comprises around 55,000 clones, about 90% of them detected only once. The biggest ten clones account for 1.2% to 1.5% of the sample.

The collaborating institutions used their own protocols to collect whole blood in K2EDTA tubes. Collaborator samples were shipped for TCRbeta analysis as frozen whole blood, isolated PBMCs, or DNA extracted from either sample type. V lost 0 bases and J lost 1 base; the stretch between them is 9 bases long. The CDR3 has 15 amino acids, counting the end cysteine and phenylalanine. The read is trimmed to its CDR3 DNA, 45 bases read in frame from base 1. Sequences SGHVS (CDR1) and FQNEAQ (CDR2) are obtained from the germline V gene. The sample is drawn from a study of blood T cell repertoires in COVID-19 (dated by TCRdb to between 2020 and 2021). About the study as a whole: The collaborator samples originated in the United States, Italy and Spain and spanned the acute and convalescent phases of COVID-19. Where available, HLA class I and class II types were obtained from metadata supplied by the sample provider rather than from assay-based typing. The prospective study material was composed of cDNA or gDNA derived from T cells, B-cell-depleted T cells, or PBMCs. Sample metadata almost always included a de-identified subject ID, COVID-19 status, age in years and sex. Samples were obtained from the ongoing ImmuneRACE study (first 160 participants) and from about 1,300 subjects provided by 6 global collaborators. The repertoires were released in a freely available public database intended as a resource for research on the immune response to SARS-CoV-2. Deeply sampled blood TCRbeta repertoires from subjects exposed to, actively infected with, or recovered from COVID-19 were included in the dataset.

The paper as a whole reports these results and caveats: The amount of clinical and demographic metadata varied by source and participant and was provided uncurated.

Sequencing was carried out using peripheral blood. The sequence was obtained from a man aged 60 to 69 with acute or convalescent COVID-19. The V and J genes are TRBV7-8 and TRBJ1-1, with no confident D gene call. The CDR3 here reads CASSLALSPNTEAFF. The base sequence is TGTGCCAGCAGCTTAGCGTTGAGTCCGAACACTGAAGCTTTCTTT.